This TCR beta chain was retrieved from a study of blood T cell repertoires in COVID-19 (dated by TCRdb to between 2020 and 2021). At the level of the whole study: Samples from collaborators originated in the United States, Italy and Spain and spanned both the acute and convalescent phases of COVID-19. The repertoires were made available in a free public database intended to serve as a resource for research on the immune response to SARS-CoV-2. Nearly every sample came with metadata listing a de-identified subject ID, COVID-19 status, age in years and sex. Where available, HLA class I and class II types were obtained from metadata supplied by the sample provider rather than from assay-based typing. Samples were obtained from the ongoing ImmuneRACE study (first 160 participants) and from 1,254 subjects provided by 6 global collaborators. The dataset comprised deeply sampled blood TCRbeta repertoires from subjects exposed to, actively infected with, or recovered from COVID-19. The material from the prospective study consisted of cDNA or gDNA derived from T cells, B-cell-depleted T cells, or PBMCs.

In the case of this clone: There is no known antigen for this receptor. It has no much larger one-base neighbor in the sample; base qualities were not kept.

TCRbeta CDR3 regions were amplified from genomic DNA by means of the immunoSEQ Assay, a bias-controlled multiplex PCR. In the source study's methods: The number of nucleated cells in each sample was estimated by amplification of reference gene primers within the assay. To quantify the absolute abundance of each unique TCRbeta CDR3 rearrangement, sequence reads were collapsed and filtered. For each sample, productive Simpson clonality was calculated by taking the square root of Simpson's diversity index across productive rearrangements. Held by TCRdb, this immuneACCESS table contains in-frame sequences only and omits some clones. Under half of the omission traces to an unresolved V gene where checked; the cause of the rest is unknown. Clone size and the V and J calls come from that table; the DNA yielded D and trimming. For this sample there are 250,000 to 300,000 clones; less than 85% appear just once. The top ten clones comprise 2.5% to 3.5% of the sample.

Results the study describes overall, beyond this receptor: The amount of clinical and demographic metadata varied by source and participant and was provided uncurated.

The CDR3 numbers 15 residues from cysteine through phenylalanine. Only the CDR3 portion is preserved as DNA: 45 bases, with reading frame beginning at the first base. Reading the germline V gene (reference sequence) gives CDR1 MNHEY and CDR2 SMNVEV. Cut back by 5 bases and 1 base, the V and J ends lie 14 bases apart. Whole blood was collected in K2EDTA tubes by collaborating institutions according to the institutions' own protocols. For TCRbeta analysis, collaborators shipped samples in one of three forms: frozen whole blood, isolated PBMCs, or DNA extracted from either of those sample types. The TCR originated in a woman younger than 35 with acute or convalescent COVID-19. Sequencing was carried out using peripheral blood. The sequence joins TRBV27 to TRBJ1-1; confidence is insufficient to name the D gene. The CDR3 sequence is CASSAWMEGNTEAFF. The DNA reads TGTGCCAGCAGTGCTTGGATGGAGGGGAACACTGAAGCTTTCTTT.